This T cell receptor (beta chain) originates from a study of cytomegalovirus exposure and HLA in healthy donors. Amplification used 60 Vbeta primers and 13 Jbeta primers. Libraries were prepared by immunoSEQ multiplex PCR; TCRdb keeps only in-frame clonotypes and omits some of them. This table has some 130,000 clones, 65% to 80% appearing once. Concerning this clone itself: Its antigen is unidentified.

The J segment lost 7 bases and the V segment lost 6 bases, leaving 9 bases of the junction unmatched. Looked up from germline, CDR1 is MDHEN and CDR2 is SYDVKM. The CDR3 length is 14 residues. General study results and limits: The study reported that TCR beta sequences accurately predicted HLA-A and HLA-B alleles in most subjects. Cytomegalovirus-associated status was assigned to about 180 TCR beta chains. Specificity for CMV antigens was confirmed in vitro for a few of the CMV-associated chains. A later analysis linked fewer than 20,000 TCR beta sequences to HLA alleles at 0.05 false discovery rate.

Sequencing was performed on PBMCs. V usage is TRBV28 and J usage is TRBJ2-7; 10 nucleotides line up with TRBD1. This TCR derives from a woman between 45 and 60 years old in good health and CMV-seropositive. The CDR3 DNA sequence: TGTGCCAGCAGAGGGACAGGGGCCTATCGGGAGCAGTACTTC. It translates to CASRGTGAYREQYF.